This TCR beta chain was captured by sequencing in a study of early T cells in non-severe SARS-CoV-2 infection. Study in general: Chains stayed unpaired after sequencing of bulk RNA from unsorted whole blood. Study findings and constraints: There was a bias toward anti-spike CD8 responses in VDJdb matching, which missed private and CD4 specificities.

The V gene lost 6 bases and the J gene lost 3 bases, with 12 bases spanning the gap. Looked up from germline, CDR1 is KGHSH and CDR2 is LQKENI. The CDR3 runs 13 residues. Individual cDNA molecules were tagged with unique molecular identifiers. TCRdb re-called the 5' RACE reads through MiXCR, storing one row per CDR3 protein. This sample carries some 80,000 distinct CDR3 sequences, roughly an eighth of them seen once, and the ten largest clones take about 6%. This clonotype has at least ten counts. Its antigen remains unknown. The receptor comes from an adult who was a healthcare worker with PCR-confirmed SARS-CoV-2 infection or an uninfected control (not recorded which). Sequenced: whole blood. The V and J genes are TRBV18 and TRBJ2-7; maybe TRBD2 (6 bases). CDR3 bases: TGTGCCAGCTCCCCGGGACTCGGCTACGAGCAGTACTTC. This gives the protein CASSPGLGYEQYF.